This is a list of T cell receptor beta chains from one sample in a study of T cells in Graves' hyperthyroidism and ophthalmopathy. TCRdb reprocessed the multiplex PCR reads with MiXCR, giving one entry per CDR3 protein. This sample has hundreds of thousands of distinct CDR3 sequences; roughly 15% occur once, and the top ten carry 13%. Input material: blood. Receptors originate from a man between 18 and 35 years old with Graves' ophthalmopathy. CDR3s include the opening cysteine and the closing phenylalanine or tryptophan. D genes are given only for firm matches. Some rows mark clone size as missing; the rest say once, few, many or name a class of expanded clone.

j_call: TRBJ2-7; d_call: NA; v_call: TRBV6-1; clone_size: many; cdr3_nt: TGTGCCAGCAGCGGACCTCTTTGGCACGAGCAGTACTTC; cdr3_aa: CASSGPLWHEQYF
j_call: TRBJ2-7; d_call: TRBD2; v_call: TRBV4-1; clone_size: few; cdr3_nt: TGCGCCAGCAGCCAAGCGACTAGCGGGGACCCCGAAGAGCAGTACTTC; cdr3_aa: CASSQATSGDPEEQYF
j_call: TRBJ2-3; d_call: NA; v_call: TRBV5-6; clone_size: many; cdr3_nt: TGTGCCAGCAGCACTAGGACTGACAGCACAGATACGCAGTATTTT; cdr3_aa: CASSTRTDSTDTQYF
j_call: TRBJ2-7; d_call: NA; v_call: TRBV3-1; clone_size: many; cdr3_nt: TGTGCCAGCAGCCAAGAGAACAGGGTGTACGAGCAGTACTTC; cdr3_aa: CASSQENRVYEQYF
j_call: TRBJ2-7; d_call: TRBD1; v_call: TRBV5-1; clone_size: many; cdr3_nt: TGCGCCAGCAGCGGGGGACAGGAGTACGAGCAGTACTTC; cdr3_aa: CASSGGQEYEQYF
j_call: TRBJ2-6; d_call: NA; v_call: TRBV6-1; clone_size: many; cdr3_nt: TGTGCCAGCACCTGGGGACACCTTAGCTCTGGGGCCAACGTCCTGACTTTC; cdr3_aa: CASTWGHLSSGANVLTF
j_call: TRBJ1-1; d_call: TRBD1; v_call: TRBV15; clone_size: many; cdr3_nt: TGTGCCACCAGCAGCCTAGGGGGCGAAAGGACTGAAGCTTTCTTT; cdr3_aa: CATSSLGGERTEAFF
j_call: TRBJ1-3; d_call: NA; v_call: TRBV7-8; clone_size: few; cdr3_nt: TGTGCCAGCAGCCGTGACAGTTACTCTGGAAACACCATATATTTT; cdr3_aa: CASSRDSYSGNTIYF
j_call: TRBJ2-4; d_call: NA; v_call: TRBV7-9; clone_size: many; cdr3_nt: TGTGCCAGCAGCTTAGGGGCAGGCCTAGCCAAAAACATTCAGTACTTC; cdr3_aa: CASSLGAGLAKNIQYF
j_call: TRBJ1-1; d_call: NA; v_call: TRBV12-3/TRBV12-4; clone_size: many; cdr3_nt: TGTGCCAGCACCGGGGGACACTACACTGAAGCTTTCTTT; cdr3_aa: CASTGGHYTEAFF
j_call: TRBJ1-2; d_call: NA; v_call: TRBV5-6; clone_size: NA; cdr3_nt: TGTGCCAGCAGCTTGGAACCAGGGATGTATGGCTACACCTTC; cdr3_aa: CASSLEPGMYGYTF
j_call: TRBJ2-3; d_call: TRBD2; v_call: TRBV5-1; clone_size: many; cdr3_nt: TGCGCCAGCAGCTTTCCCGGGACTAGCGGGAGTCAAAGCACAGATACGCAGTATTTT; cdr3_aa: CASSFPGTSGSQSTDTQYF
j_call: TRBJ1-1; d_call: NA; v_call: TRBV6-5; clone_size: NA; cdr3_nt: TGTGCCAGCAGTTACTGGACAGAGAACACTGAAGCTTTCTTT; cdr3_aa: CASSYWTENTEAFF
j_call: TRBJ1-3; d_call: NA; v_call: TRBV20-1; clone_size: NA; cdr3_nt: TGCAGTGCTAGGAGCGTGGCCGGAGGAAACACCATATATTTT; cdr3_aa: CSARSVAGGNTIYF
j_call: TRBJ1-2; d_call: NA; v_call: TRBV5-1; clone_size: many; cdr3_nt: TGTGCCAGCAGCTTAGCGGGTTATGGCTACACCTTC; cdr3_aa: CASSLAGYGYTF
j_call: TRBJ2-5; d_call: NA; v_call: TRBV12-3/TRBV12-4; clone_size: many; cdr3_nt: TGTGCCAGCAGCCGGGGCCGCGTGGGGACCCAGTACTTC; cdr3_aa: CASSRGRVGTQYF
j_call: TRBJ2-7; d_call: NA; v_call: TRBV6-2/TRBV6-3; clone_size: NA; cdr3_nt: TGTGCCAGCAGCCCACCGGACGGAGCCTACGAGCAGTACTTC; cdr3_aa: CASSPPDGAYEQYF
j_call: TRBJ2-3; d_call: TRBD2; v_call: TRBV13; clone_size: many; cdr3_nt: TGTGCCAGCAGCTTCCCTGGGGAAGCGGGGGGTTCAGATACGCAGTATTTT; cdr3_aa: CASSFPGEAGGSDTQYF
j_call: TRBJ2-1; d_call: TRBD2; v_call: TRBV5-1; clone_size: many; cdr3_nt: TGCGCCAGCAGCTTGAGCCTAGCGGGCAACAATGAGCAGTTCTTC; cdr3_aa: CASSLSLAGNNEQFF
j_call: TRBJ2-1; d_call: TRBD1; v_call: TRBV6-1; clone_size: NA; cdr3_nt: TGTGCCAGCAGACGATACGGGACAGTCCCGAGCTCCTACAATGAGCAGCTCTTC; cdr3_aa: CASRRYGTVPSSYNEQLF
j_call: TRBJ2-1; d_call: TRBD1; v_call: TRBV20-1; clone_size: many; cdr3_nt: TGCAGTGCTAGAGACTACAGGGGTTTGGACAATGAGCAGTTCTTC; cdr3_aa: CSARDYRGLDNEQFF
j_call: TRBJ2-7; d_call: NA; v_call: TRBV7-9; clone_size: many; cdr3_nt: TGTGCCAGCAGCTTATCTCTTGGGGACGAGCAGTACTTC; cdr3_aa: CASSLSLGDEQYF
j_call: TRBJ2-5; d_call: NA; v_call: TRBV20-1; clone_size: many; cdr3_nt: TGCAGTGCCGACGGTAGCAGGAGTATGGAGACCCAGTACTTC; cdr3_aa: CSADGSRSMETQYF
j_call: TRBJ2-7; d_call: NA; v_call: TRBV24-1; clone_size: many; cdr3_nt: TGTGCCACCCGGGGGAAAGACAGGGACGAGCAGTACTTC; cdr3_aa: CATRGKDRDEQYF
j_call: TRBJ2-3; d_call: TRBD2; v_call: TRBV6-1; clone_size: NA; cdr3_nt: TGTGCCAGCAGCCCCCGTAGTTCTAGACTAGCGGGGGGAGATACGCAGTATTTT; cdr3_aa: CASSPRSSRLAGGDTQYF
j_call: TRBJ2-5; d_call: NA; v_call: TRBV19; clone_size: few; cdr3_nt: TGTGCCAGTAGTATTAACCGCTGGGAGACCCAGTACTTC; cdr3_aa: CASSINRWETQYF
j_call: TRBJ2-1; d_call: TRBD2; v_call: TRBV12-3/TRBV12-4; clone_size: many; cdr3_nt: TGTGCCAGCAGTCCCCACGCGGGAGAGTGGGTTTATAATGAGCAGTTCTTC; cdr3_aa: CASSPHAGEWVYNEQFF